One and the same sample provided the 14 T cell receptor beta chains below, sequenced in a study of blood T cell repertoires in COVID-19. Assay used: immunoSEQ multiplex PCR; TCRdb lists only in-frame clones, some missing. The sample has some 220,000 clones; over 75% are singletons. Specimen: peripheral blood. These receptors all come from an older woman with COVID-19, enrolled during active disease.

This clone was seen only once. The chain combines TRBV29-1 with TRBJ1-2, with 11 bases that match TRBD1. V lost 7 bases, J lost 4 bases, and 8 bases stayed unmatched. Germline V gene lookup returns CDR1 SQVTM and CDR2 ANQGSEA. The CDR3 length is 14 residues. The CDR3 reads CSARDRGLIYGYTF. The CDR3 nucleotides are TGCAGCGCCCGGGACAGGGGGTTGATCTATGGCTACACCTTC. The whole variable domain, remainder taken from reference TRBV29-1 and TRBJ1-2, is SAVISQKPSRDICQRGTSLTIQCQVDSQVTMMFWYRQQPGQSLTLIATANQGSEATYESGFVIDKFPISRPNLTFSTLTVSNMSPEDSSIYLCSARDRGLIYGYTFGSGTRLTVV.

V gene TRBV6-5 combines with J gene TRBJ1-1, with 9 bases lining up with TRBD1. Per the germline V gene, CDR1 is MNHEY and CDR2 is SVGAGI. This CDR3 has 13 residues. Trimming at V came to 4 bases and at J to 10 bases, leaving 7 bases not matched to a gene. Written as DNA, the CDR3 is TGTGCCAGCAGTTTAGACAGGGGGATCGGAGCTTTCTTT. Translation: CASSLDRGIGAFF.

The chain recombines TRBV6-5 with TRBJ2-1; TRBD1 aligns across 8 bases. Germline V lookup: CDR1 MNHEY, CDR2 SVGAGI. CDR3 length: 14 amino acids. Trimming removed 7 bases from V and 4 bases from J; junction bases left unmatched: 6. In DNA, the CDR3 is TGTGCCAGCAATCCAGGGGGCCCTTACAATGAGCAGTTCTTC. It is translated as CASNPGGPYNEQFF.

The CDR3 DNA follows: TGTGCCAGCAGCTTAGACGGGGGAAGGGAGGCTTTCTTT. It is translated as CASSLDGGREAFF. V is TRBV7-9 and J is TRBJ1-1, with TRBD1 as a possible D gene (5 bases). CDR1 is SEHNR, CDR2 FQNEAQ, per germline (reference sequence). V shed 1 base and J shed 11 bases, with 14 bases lying between them. The CDR3 has 13 residues.

This chain joins TRBV10-3 and TRBJ1-3; 7 bases align to TRBD1. The CDR3 runs to 16 residues. Germline CDR1 is ENHRY and CDR2 is SYGVKD. V shed 2 bases and J 1 base; nucleotides not matched to a gene: 5. DNA for the CDR3: TGTGCCATCAGTGAGGGACAGGTTCAATCTGGAAACACCATATATTTT. Its protein is CAISEGQVQSGNTIYF.

The V call is TRBV6-4, the J call TRBJ2-2; TRBD1 might be the D (6 bases). V was pared by 5 bases and J by 4 bases, with 20 bases between. This CDR3 spans 17 amino acids. CDR1 and CDR2 from the germline V gene are MRHNA and SNTAGT. The CDR3 DNA follows: TGTGCCAGCAGTCCACAGGGTCTCAGCCTTAGCACCGGGGAGCTGTTTTTT. Protein: CASSPQGLSLSTGELFF.

This clone was recorded once. The rearrangement joins TRBV4-1 to TRBJ1-1; 7 bases agree with TRBD1. V was clipped by 4 bases and J by 4 bases; unmatched bases: 12. This CDR3 has 16 amino acids. Germline V gives CDR1 MGHRA, CDR2 YSYEKL. The CDR3 reads CASSLGPTGESTEAFF. The DNA for the CDR3 is TGCGCCAGCAGCCTCGGCCCCACAGGGGAGAGCACTGAAGCTTTCTTT.

The chain carries TRBV6-1 and TRBJ1-2, with unresolved D. CDR3 length: 16 amino acids. With 3 bases removed from V and 4 bases from J, the gap between germline ends came to 18 bases. Germline CDR1 reads MNHNS; CDR2 reads SASEGT. The CDR3 is CASSDLSLAASYGYTF. In nucleotides, the CDR3 is TGTGCCAGCAGTGACCTATCTCTGGCGGCCTCCTATGGCTACACCTTC.

This clone has more than one count but fewer than ten. The J gene is TRBJ1-5, the V gene TRBV18; tentative D call: TRBD1 (5 bases). Looked up from germline, CDR1 is KGHSH and CDR2 is LQKENI. The CDR3 loop spans 14 amino acids. V lost 2 bases, J lost 5 bases, and 10 bases lay in between. CDR3 loop: CASSPWGEDQPQHF. The CDR3 DNA is TGTGCCAGCTCACCATGGGGGGAAGATCAGCCCCAGCATTTT.

The CDR3 loop reads CASSQGGGALHF. Here the CDR3 DNA reads TGCGCCAGCAGCCAAGGTGGCGGGGCCCTCCACTTT. V is TRBV4-1 and J is TRBJ1-6; D is ambiguous. CDR1 and CDR2 from the germline V gene are MGHRA and YSYEKL. V was pared by 1 base and J by 14 bases, with 9 bases between. The CDR3 consists of 12 residues.

The rearrangement links TRBV9 to TRBJ1-1, with D perhaps matching TRBD1 (6 bases). There are 16 residues in the CDR3. With 0 bases removed from V and 4 bases from J, the gap between germline ends came to 16 bases. Per germline, CDR1 SGDLS and CDR2 YYNGEE. The CDR3 is CASSVVEFRGATEAFF. The CDR3 region has the DNA TGTGCCAGCAGCGTAGTGGAGTTCAGGGGAGCCACTGAAGCTTTCTTT.

This clone was detected only once. CDR3: CASSPERQGGNQPQHF. CDR3 coding DNA: TGTGCCAGCTCACCCGAACGACAGGGCGGCAATCAGCCCCAGCATTTT. V gene TRBV18 combines with J gene TRBJ1-5; 7 bases align to TRBD1. V dropped 3 bases and J dropped 2; count of bases not matched to a gene: 7. CDR1 KGHSH and CDR2 LQKENI come from the germline V gene. The CDR3 extends over 16 amino acids.

V gene TRBV19 combines with J gene TRBJ1-5; no clear D gene. Trimming removed 5 bases at V and 2 bases at J, with 19 bases between. The CDR3 totals 17 residues. Germline assignment: CDR1 LNHDA and CDR2 SQIVND (reference sequence). The CDR3 nucleotides read TGTGCCAGTAGTCCGGGAGCGGCTCGACGGGGCAATCAGCCCCAGCATTTT. It specifies CASSPGAARRGNQPQHF.

The chain joins TRBV30 to TRBJ2-1; 8 nucleotides align to TRBD2. V gave up 1 base and J gave up 4 bases; unmatched junction bases: 9. The germline CDR1 and CDR2 sequences are GTSNPN and SVGIG (reference sequence). There are 16 residues in the CDR3. The CDR3 is CAWSGPTSGAYNEQFF. DNA of the CDR3: TGTGCCTGGAGTGGACCAACTAGCGGAGCTTACAATGAGCAGTTCTTC. Using reference TRBV30 and TRBJ2-1 for the parts outside the CDR3, the full variable domain is SQTIHQWPATLVQPVGSPLSLECTVEGTSNPNLYWYRQAAGRGLQLLFYSVGIGQISSEVPQNLSASRPQDRQFILSSKKLLLSDSGFYLCAWSGPTSGAYNEQFFGPGTRLTVL.